The entry that follows covers one T cell receptor beta chain sequence. Each donor's blood draw was 7.5 to 10 milliliters of peripheral blood. This specimen belongs to a study of blood T cells in healthy people across ages. The use of a sample-barcoded 5' primer and a J-beta primer mix characterized a second PCR of roughly 6 to 11 cycles. Each CDR3 protein is one row after TCRdb ran MiXCR on the 5' RACE reads. The sample carries around 970,000 distinct CDR3 sequences, just over 50% recorded once. This TCR derives from a woman in her sixties or seventies in good health. Sequencing was carried out using blood.

The CDR3 bases are TGTGCCAGCAGACAGACGACCCGGAACACTGAAGCTTTCTTT. Protein product: CASRQTTRNTEAFF. The gene calls are TRBV6-5 and TRBJ1-1; D call uncertain. This CDR3 spans 14 amino acids. Trimming took 6 bases from V and 1 from J, leaving 12 bases between them. Germline V lookup: CDR1 MNHEY, CDR2 SVGAGI.